Sequencing of this T cell receptor (beta chain) was carried out in a study of molecular identifiers for immune sequencing clone quantification. The study, taken as a whole, reports: Clones exceeding 20 RNA copies carried over 98% of effector molecules but under 1% of naive-cell molecules.

Investigators produced naive CD8 libraries from roughly 18,000 to 920,000 sorted cells, drawing on 10%, 30% or 50% RNA. Preparation of the bulk TCR libraries relied on previously described methods and listed TCR primers. TCRdb redid the calling of the PCR reads with MiXCR, one entry per CDR3 protein. The table lists 460,000 or so distinct CDR3 sequences, around 23% of them singletons. The CDR3 runs to 14 residues. CDR1 is MNHEY, CDR2 SMNVEV, per germline (reference sequence). With respect to this clonotype: Its target is unknown. The junction differs from germline at one of its ends, possibly a read error.

The gene calls are TRBV27 and TRBJ2-7; 8 bases match TRBD1. Material: naive CD8+ T cells from blood, with Jurkat cell RNA spiked in. Subset noted: FACS-sorted CD8+CD4-CCR7+CD45RA+ naive T cells. The clonotype comes from a human donor in good health. Some libraries in this study had Jurkat cell RNA spiked in. This CDR3 reads CASSPGQVPYEHYF. The CDR3 DNA follows: TGTGCCAGCAGTCCGGGACAGGTTCCCTACGAGCACTACTTC.